This T cell receptor (beta chain) appears in the sequencing data of a study of T-cell memory formation after mild COVID-19. Study-wide background: TCR clusters showed largely donor specificity.

Regarding the study as a whole: Clones contracting over day 15 to 85 were CD4/CD8 balanced, with later expanders leaning CD4+. Certain responding clones were present in pre-infection memory, suggesting participation of cross-reactive memory.

On this clonotype: Its antigen is not known. The junction does not match germline at one end; this may be a read error.

Employing constant-segment primers, 5'RACE generated TCR alpha and TCR beta cDNA libraries bearing sample barcodes and UMIs. TCRdb re-analysed the 5' RACE reads in MiXCR, keeping a single row per CDR3 protein. The sample has around 450,000 distinct CDR3 sequences, 20% to 30% seen once. The CDR3 loop spans 16 amino acids. CDR1 and CDR2 (germline): SGHAT, FQNNGV. This clonotype originated in an adult woman who had mild COVID-19 (a few samples of this study predate the infection). Cell type and time point are not known. The sequenced material came from PBMCs or a T cell subset sorted from them (not recorded which). The rearrangement uses TRBV11-2 and TRBJ2-7; 8 bases align to TRBD1. The CDR3 reads CASSVDSGTGSYEQYF. The CDR3 coding sequence is TGTGCCAGCAGCGTAGATTCCGGGACAGGATCCTACGAGCAGTACTTC.